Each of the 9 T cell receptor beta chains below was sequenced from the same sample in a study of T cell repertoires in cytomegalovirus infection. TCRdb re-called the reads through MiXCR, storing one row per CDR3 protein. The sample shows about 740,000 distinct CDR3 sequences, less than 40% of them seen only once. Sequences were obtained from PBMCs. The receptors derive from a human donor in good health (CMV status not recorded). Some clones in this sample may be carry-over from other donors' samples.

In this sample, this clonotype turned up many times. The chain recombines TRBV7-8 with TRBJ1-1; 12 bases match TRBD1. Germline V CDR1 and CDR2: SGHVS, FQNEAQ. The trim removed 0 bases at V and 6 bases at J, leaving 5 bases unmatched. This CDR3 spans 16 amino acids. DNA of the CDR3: TGTGCCAGCAGCTTAGCCGGGACAGGGGGCTACGCTGAAGCTTTCTTT. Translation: CASSLAGTGGYAEAFF.

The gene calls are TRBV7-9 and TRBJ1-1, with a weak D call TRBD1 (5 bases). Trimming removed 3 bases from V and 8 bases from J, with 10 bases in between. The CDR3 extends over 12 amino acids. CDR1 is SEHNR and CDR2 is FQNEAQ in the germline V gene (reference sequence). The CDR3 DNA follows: TGTGCCAGCAGCTTCGGGACTAACGAAGCTTTCTTT. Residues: CASSFGTNEAFF.

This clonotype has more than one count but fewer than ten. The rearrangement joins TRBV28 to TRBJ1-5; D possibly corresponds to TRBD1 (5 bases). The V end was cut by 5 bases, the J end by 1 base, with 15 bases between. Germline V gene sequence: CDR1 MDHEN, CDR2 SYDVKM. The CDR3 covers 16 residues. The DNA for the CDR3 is TGTGCCAGCAGTACCGTTCGGGGCTACAGCAATCAGCCCCAGCATTTT. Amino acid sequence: CASSTVRGYSNQPQHF.

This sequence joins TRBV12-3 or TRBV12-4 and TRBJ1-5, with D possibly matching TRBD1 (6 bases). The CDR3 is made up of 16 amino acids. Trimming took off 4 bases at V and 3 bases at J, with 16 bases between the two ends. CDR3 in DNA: TGTGCCAGCAGTTCCCCGGGACAAGGGGCCAATCAGCCCCAGCATTTT. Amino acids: CASSSPGQGANQPQHF.

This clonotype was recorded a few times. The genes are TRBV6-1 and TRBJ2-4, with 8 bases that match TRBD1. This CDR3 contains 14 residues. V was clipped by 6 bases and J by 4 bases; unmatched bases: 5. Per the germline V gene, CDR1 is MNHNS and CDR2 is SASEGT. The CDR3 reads CASRGTGSKNIQYF. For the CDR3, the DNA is TGTGCCAGCAGGGGGACAGGATCTAAAAACATTCAGTACTTC.

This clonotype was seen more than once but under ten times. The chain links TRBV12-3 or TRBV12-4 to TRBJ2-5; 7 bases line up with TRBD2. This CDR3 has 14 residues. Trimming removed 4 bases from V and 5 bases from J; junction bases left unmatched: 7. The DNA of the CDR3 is TGTGCCAGCAGTTCAAGCGGGGAGGGGGAGACCCAGTACTTC. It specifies CASSSSGEGETQYF.

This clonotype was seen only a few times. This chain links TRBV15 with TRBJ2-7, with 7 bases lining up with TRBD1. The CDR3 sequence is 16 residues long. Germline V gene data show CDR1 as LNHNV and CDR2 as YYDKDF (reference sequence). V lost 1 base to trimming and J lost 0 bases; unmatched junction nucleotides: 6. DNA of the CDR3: TGTGCCACCAGCAGAGGAGGGGGACAGTACTCCTACGAGCAGTACTTC. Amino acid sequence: CATSRGGGQYSYEQYF.

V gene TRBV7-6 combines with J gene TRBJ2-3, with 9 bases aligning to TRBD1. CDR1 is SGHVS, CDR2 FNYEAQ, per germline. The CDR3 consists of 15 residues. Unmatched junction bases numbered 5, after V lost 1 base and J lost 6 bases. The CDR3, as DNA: TGTGCCAGCAGCTTAGAGTGGACAGGGGATGATACGCAGTATTTT. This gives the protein CASSLEWTGDDTQYF. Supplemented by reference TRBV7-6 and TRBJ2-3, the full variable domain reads GAGVSQSPRYKVTKRGQDVALRCDPISGHVSLYWYRQALGQGPEFLTYFNYEAQQDKSGLPNDRFSAERPEGSISTLTIQRTEQRDSAMYRCASSLEWTGDDTQYFGPGTRLTVL.

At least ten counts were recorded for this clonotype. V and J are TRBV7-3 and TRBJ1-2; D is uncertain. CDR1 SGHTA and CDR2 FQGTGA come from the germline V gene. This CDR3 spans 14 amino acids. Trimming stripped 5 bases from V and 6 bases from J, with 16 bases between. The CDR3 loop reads CASSRQNLPDGYTF. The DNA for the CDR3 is TGTGCCAGCAGCCGTCAAAATCTACCGGATGGCTACACCTTC.